This record looks at one TCR beta chain sequence and its context. What antigen it recognizes has not been identified. One base away lies a much larger clone, so this may be a sequencing read error. This record belongs to a study of type 1 regulatory T cells (dated by TCRdb to 2020 to 2022). With regard to the full study: An in vitro protocol by which a Tr1-enriched, alloantigen-specific CD4 T cell product named T-allo10 was generated was characterized in the study. T-allo10 was being tested clinically in patients with hematological malignancies who were undergoing allogeneic hematopoietic stem cell transplantation.

Study-wide findings and limitations: Tr1 cells showed a more restricted TCR repertoire than non-Tr1 cells, which the study interpreted as alloantigen-induced clonal expansion.

Via the germline V gene, CDR1 is SGHRS and CDR2 YFSETQ. V and J are truncated by 4 bases and 6 bases respectively, leaving an intervening sequence of 13 bases. Measured from the cysteine to the phenylalanine, the CDR3 is 13 residues long. Left in the record is the CDR3 DNA by itself, 39 bases read in frame from the first base. The sequencer was an Illumina MiSeq. Clones were called with MiXCR by TCRdb after fastp trimmed the public reads at Q25, and only in-frame beta chains were retained. Records with the same CDR3 protein are collapsed into one entry carrying the most frequent genes and DNA. The sample table shows about 42,000 distinct CDR3 sequences, and less than 15% are seen once. The ten biggest clones cover around 8% of the sample.

The receptor chain draws on TRBV5-1 and TRBJ1-2, with the identity of the D gene unclear. This receptor was taken from a human donor in good health. Sequencing was carried out using cultured non-Tr1 T cells, either the whole culture or a sorted T cell fraction (not recorded which). This sample's cell subset or site label indicates: non-Tr1 population from the T-allo10 product. The CDR3 here reads CASSAAFGDGYTF. The base sequence is TGCGCCAGCAGCGCGGCCTTCGGGGATGGCTACACCTTC. With the rest looked up from the reference TRBV5-1 and TRBJ1-2 genes rather than sequenced, the full variable domain is KAGVTQTPRYLIKTRGQQVTLSCSPISGHRSVSWYQQTPGQGLQFLFEYFSETQRNKGNFPGRFSGRQFSNSRSEMNVSTLELGDSALYLCASSAAFGDGYTFGSGTRLTVV.